The sequence of this TCR beta chain was determined in a study of T cell changes during pregnancy in multiple sclerosis. Clones were sequenced by immunoSEQ multiplex PCR, and TCRdb holds only the in-frame ones, with some missing. Of about 40,000 clones listed, 80% to 95% are singletons. Germline CDR1 reads KGHSH; CDR2 reads LQKENI. The CDR3 length is 13 residues. V was pared by 4 bases and J by 2 bases, with 9 bases between. The chain combines TRBV18 with TRBJ2-7; maybe TRBD2 (6 bases). The sequencing here drew on CD4+ T cells from peripheral blood mononuclear cells, taken in the third trimester of pregnancy. The sequence came from a female donor with multiple sclerosis, enrolled in a pregnancy study. In DNA form, the CDR3 reads TGTGCCAGCTCACGGGGGGATACCTACGAGCAGTACTTC. Its translation is CASSRGDTYEQYF.